The clone carrying this TCR beta chain was found many times. What it binds is not known. This sample was taken from a study of T cell repertoires in cytomegalovirus infection. The overall study: In the study, CMV epitopes included recently identified HLA-C-restricted and well-studied HLA-B-restricted ones. Public TCR beta signatures were indicative of both CMV infection and a matching HLA type.

MiXCR, applied by TCRdb to the reads, yields one record per CDR3 protein. The data show 110,000 or so distinct CDR3 sequences, roughly 31% seen once. CDR3 length: 15 amino acids. V was clipped by 7 bases and J by 2 bases, with 13 bases between them. Germline V CDR1 and CDR2: KGHDR, SFDVKD. The clonotype comes from a human donor in good health (CMV status not recorded). Some clones in this sample may be carry-over from other donors' samples. Sequenced here: CD8+ T cells from cultured PBMCs, sampled from culture after CMV antigen stimulation. This chain links TRBV24-1 with TRBJ2-2; D might be TRBD1 or TRBD2, each matching 5 bases. CDR3 sequence (DNA): TGTGCCACCAGCCCCGGTGGGGGTAACACCGGGGAGCTGTTTTTT. Protein: CATSPGGGNTGELFF.